The clone carrying this T cell receptor beta chain occurred a few times. As yet, its antigen is unknown. These data belong to a study of shared clonotypes between healthy human individuals. Study-wide findings and caveats: Unshared clonotypes carried lower generation probabilities than those common to all four donors. Clonotype sharing among donors was expected to depend on sequencing depth.

Assay runs were performed at deep level. Original analysis: ImmunoSEQ only sent back junction sequences with no quality scores, so filtering was done differently. The method was immunoSEQ multiplex PCR; TCRdb's version includes in-frame clones alone and lacks a portion of them. The DNA was the basis for D and trimming; V, J and clone size are from that table. The table records fewer than 3 million clones, 92% of them present only once. Input material: naive CD4+ T cells from PBMCs. Subset reported: CD45RA+ positively selected. The clonotype originates from a man between 18 and 35 years old in good health. Some clones in this sample may be carry-over from other donors' samples.

The CDR3 nucleotides are TGTGCCAGTAGTGGCAGGGGAGCGGGAGGGCCGAGAAATGAGCAGTTCTTC. This encodes CASSGRGAGGPRNEQFF. V and J are TRBV19 and TRBJ2-1; 10 bases are a match to TRBD2. Germline V CDR1 and CDR2: LNHDA, SQIVND (reference sequence). The CDR3 runs to 17 residues. With 5 bases clipped from V and 7 bases from J, the junction kept 14 bases outside the gene matches. Variable domain in full (rest from reference TRBV19 and TRBJ2-1): DGGITQSPKYLFRKEGQNVTLSCEQNLNHDAMYWYRQDPGQGLRLIYYSQIVNDFQKGDIAEGYSVSREKKESFPLTVTSAQKNPTAFYLCASSGRGAGGPRNEQFFGPGTRLTVL.